These 14 T cell receptor beta chains were all obtained from the same sample, sequenced in a study of Ad26.COV2.S vaccination and SARS-CoV-2 variants. Some clones are missing from TCRdb's copy, which holds only in-frame ones; the method was immunoSEQ multiplex PCR. Among approximately 340,000 clones listed, just over 90% were seen once. Sample: peripheral blood, taken after recovery from COVID-19. All receptors derive from a human donor who had recovered from COVID-19.

The V and J genes are TRBV29-1 and TRBJ2-3; perhaps TRBD1 as D (7 bases). Trimming pared 7 bases from V and 3 bases from J, leaving 23 bases between. The CDR3 is 16 residues long. Germline CDR1 and CDR2: SQVTM and ANQGSEA. CDR3 coding DNA: TGCAGCGCCCTAGCGCGTGACAGGGTCGGAACAGATACGCAGTATTTT. This translates into CSALARDRVGTDTQYF.

V is TRBV6-1 and J is TRBJ1-2; the D gene is possibly TRBD1 (5 bases). The length of the CDR3 is 14 residues. Trimming removed 1 base at V and 8 bases at J, with 14 bases between. CDR1 MNHNS and CDR2 SASEGT come from the germline V gene. In nucleotides, the CDR3 is TGTGCCAGCAGTGAAGGGCAGGCCAGGACAGGCTACACCTTC. Its translation: CASSEGQARTGYTF.

As DNA, the CDR3 is TGTGCCAGCTCACCCCTTTTCTGGGACGGAGGGAACACCGGGGAGCTGTTTTTT. Translation: CASSPLFWDGGNTGELFF. This chain links TRBV18 with TRBJ2-2, with D perhaps being TRBD1 or TRBD2 (5 bases each). CDR3 length: 18 residues. CDR1 and CDR2 from the germline V gene are KGHSH and LQKENI. Trimming removed 3 bases from V and 1 base from J, with 18 bases in between.

This chain links TRBV3-1 (or the pseudogene TRBV3-2) with TRBJ2-6; 8 bases line up with TRBD2. With V trimmed by 7 bases and J by 4 bases, 15 bases remained unmatched. The CDR3 extends over 18 amino acids. The V gene's germline CDR1 is LGHDT and CDR2 YNNKEL (reference sequence). CDR3 sequence: CASTPRGRGASGANVLTF. The CDR3, as DNA: TGTGCCAGCACCCCCCGGGGGCGGGGGGCATCGGGGGCCAACGTCCTGACTTTC.

The chain joins TRBV25-1 to TRBJ2-1; no firm D call. This CDR3 has 16 residues. V lost 3 bases and J lost 5, with 17 bases in between. CDR1 and CDR2 from the germline V gene are MGHDK and SYGVNS. The CDR3 region has the DNA TGTGCCAGCAGTGATCCCCCTGGGCTCAACGACAATGAGCAGTTCTTC. It is translated as CASSDPPGLNDNEQFF.

This chain connects TRBV9 to TRBJ2-2, with TRBD1 matching 10 bases. There are 16 residues in the CDR3. Trimming took 0 bases from V and 7 from J; bases not matched to a gene: 6. Germline values: CDR1 SGDLS, CDR2 YYNGEE. The CDR3 sequence: CASSVARGQGYGELFF. The CDR3, as DNA: TGTGCCAGCAGCGTAGCGAGGGGACAGGGGTACGGGGAGCTGTTTTTT.

V usage is TRBV13 and J usage is TRBJ1-2; D uncertain. Trimming removed 0 bases at V and 3 bases at J, with 8 bases between. Per the germline V gene, CDR1 is PRHDT and CDR2 is FYEKMQ (reference sequence). The CDR3 consists of 14 residues. The CDR3 region is CASSLGRNYYGYTF. The CDR3 region has the DNA TGTGCCAGCAGCTTAGGCAGGAACTACTATGGCTACACCTTC.

The chain joins TRBV3-1 (or the pseudogene TRBV3-2) to TRBJ2-3, with TRBD2 matching over 11 bases. Germline-derived CDR1 and CDR2 are LGHDT and YNNKEL (reference sequence). Trimming at V came to 4 bases and at J to 0 bases, leaving 6 bases not matched to a gene. This CDR3 contains 17 residues. CDR3: CASSPTTSGASTDTQYF. The CDR3 DNA sequence: TGTGCCAGCAGCCCCACGACTAGCGGGGCCAGCACAGATACGCAGTATTTT.

CDR3 amino acids: CATSRTWTSGVETQYF. The CDR3, as DNA: TGTGCCACCAGCAGAACATGGACTAGCGGGGTAGAGACCCAGTACTTC. J is TRBJ2-5 and V is TRBV15, with 12 bases matching TRBD2. V lost 2 bases, J lost 4 bases, and 5 bases stayed unmatched. The CDR3 loop spans 16 amino acids. In germline, CDR1 is LNHNV, CDR2 YYDKDF (reference sequence).

V usage is TRBV19 and J usage is TRBJ1-5; D possibly corresponds to TRBD1 (6 bases). Germline V CDR1 and CDR2: LNHDA, SQIVND (reference sequence). This CDR3 has 14 amino acids. V lost 6 bases and J 1 base, leaving 10 bases between the germline ends. CDR3 protein: CASRRTVSNQPQHF. DNA of the CDR3: TGTGCCAGTAGGAGGACAGTAAGCAATCAGCCCCAGCATTTT.

This chain connects TRBV11-2 to TRBJ1-3; tentatively, D is TRBD1 (5 bases). Trimming shortened V by 2 bases and J by 4 bases, and 15 bases separated the two germline ends. Germline CDR1 SGHAT, CDR2 FQNNGV. This CDR3 is built from 16 residues. The CDR3 DNA follows: TGTGCCAGCAGCTTACAGGGTCGGGGAGCGGGAAACACCATATATTTT. Its protein product is CASSLQGRGAGNTIYF.

The chain links TRBV7-2 to TRBJ1-1; perhaps TRBD1 as D (5 bases). The CDR3 totals 14 residues. Germline V gene data show CDR1 as SGHTA and CDR2 as FQGNSA. Between the trimmed V and J ends, which lost 5 bases and 0 bases, there was a span of 10 bases. In nucleotides, the CDR3 is TGTGCCAGCAGCCCCGTGGGGGTGAACACTGAAGCTTTCTTT. This translates into CASSPVGVNTEAFF. The full variable domain, its missing parts supplied by reference TRBV7-2 and TRBJ1-1, is GAGVSQSPSNKVTEKGKDVELRCDPISGHTALYWYRQSLGQGLEFLIYFQGNSAPDKSGLPSDRFSAERTGGSVSTLTIQRTQQEDSAVYLCASSPVGVNTEAFFGQGTRLTVV.

This rearrangement joins TRBV5-6 to TRBJ2-1; TRBD1 agrees at 7 bases. The CDR3 sequence is 15 residues long. V was pared by 4 bases and J by 3 bases, with 7 bases of the junction left unmatched. Germline V gene sequence: CDR1 SGHDT, CDR2 YYEEEE. The CDR3 reads CASSPTGNGYNEQFF. The CDR3 DNA follows: TGTGCCAGCAGCCCGACAGGGAACGGCTACAATGAGCAGTTCTTC.

V is TRBV7-9 and J is TRBJ1-4; 7 positions match TRBD1. The CDR3 length is 18 residues. From germline, CDR1 is SEHNR and CDR2 FQNEAQ (reference sequence). The ends lost 5 bases at V and 4 bases at J; junction bases unmatched: 16. The CDR3 coding sequence is TGTGCCAGCAGCGCTACTAGGGACAGAGCGATAAGTAATGAAAAACTGTTTTTT. This sequence encodes CASSATRDRAISNEKLFF.